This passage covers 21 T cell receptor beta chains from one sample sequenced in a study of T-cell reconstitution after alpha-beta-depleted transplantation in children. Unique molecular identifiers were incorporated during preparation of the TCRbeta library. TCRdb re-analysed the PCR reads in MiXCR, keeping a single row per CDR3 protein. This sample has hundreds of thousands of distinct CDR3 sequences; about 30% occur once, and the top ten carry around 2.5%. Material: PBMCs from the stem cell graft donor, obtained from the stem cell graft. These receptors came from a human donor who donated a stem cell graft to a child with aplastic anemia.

The CDR3 nucleotides read TGTGCCAGCAGTTTATATAAGCAGTACTTC. Residues: CASSLYKQYF. The genes are TRBV12-3 or TRBV12-4 and TRBJ2-7; D ambiguous. CDR3 length equals 10 residues. V was clipped by 2 bases and J by 8 bases, with 4 bases between them.

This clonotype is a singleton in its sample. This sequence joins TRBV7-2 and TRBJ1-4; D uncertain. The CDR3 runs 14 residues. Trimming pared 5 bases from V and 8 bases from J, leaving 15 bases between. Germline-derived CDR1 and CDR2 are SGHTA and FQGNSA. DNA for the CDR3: TGTGCCAGCAGCCAAGAGAGAAAAGACGAAAAACTGTTTTTT. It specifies CASSQERKDEKLFF.

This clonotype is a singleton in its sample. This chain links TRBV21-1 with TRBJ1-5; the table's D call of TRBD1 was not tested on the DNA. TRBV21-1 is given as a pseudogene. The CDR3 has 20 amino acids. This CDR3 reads CASSKVLAQGRGTKVQPQHF. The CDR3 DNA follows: TGTGCCAGCAGCAAAGTTTTGGCACAGGGACGGGGGACGAAAGTTCAGCCCCAGCATTTT.

The CDR3: CSASARETGAFGYTF. CDR3 bases: TGCAGTGCTAGTGCCAGGGAGACCGGGGCCTTTGGCTACACCTTC. V and J are TRBV20-1 and TRBJ1-2, with D possibly being TRBD1 (5 bases). Germline V gene data show CDR1 as DFQATT and CDR2 as SNEGSKA (reference sequence). The CDR3 has 15 residues. The V end lost 3 bases, the J end lost 7 bases, and 21 bases lay between the germline ends.

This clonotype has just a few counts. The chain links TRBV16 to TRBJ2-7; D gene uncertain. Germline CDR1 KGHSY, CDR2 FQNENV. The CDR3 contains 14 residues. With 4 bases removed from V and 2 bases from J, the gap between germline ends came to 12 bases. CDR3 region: CASSRQHGAYEQYV. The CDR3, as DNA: TGTGCCAGCAGCCGCCAGCATGGGGCCTACGAGCAGTACGTC.

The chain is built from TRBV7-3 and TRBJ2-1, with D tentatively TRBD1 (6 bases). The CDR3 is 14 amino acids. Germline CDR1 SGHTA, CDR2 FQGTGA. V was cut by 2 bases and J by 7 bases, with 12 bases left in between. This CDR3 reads CASSLAGEWNEQFF. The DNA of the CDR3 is TGTGCCAGCAGCTTAGCAGGGGAGTGGAATGAGCAGTTCTTC.

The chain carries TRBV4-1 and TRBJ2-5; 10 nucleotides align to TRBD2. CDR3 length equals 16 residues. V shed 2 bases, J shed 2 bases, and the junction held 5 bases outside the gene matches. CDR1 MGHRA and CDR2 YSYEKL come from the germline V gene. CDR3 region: CASSQSSGREQETQYF. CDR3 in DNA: TGCGCCAGCAGCCAATCTAGCGGGAGAGAGCAAGAGACCCAGTACTTC.

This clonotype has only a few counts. The CDR3 loop is CASSRAVGTSYEQYF. CDR3 nucleotides: TGCGCCAGCAGCCGGGCGGTGGGGACTTCCTACGAGCAGTACTTC. The V gene is TRBV5-1, the J gene TRBJ2-7, with D tentatively TRBD2 (6 bases). Trimming cost V 4 bases and J 1 base, with 15 bases left between them. CDR1 and CDR2 (germline): SGHRS, YFSETQ. This CDR3 contains 15 residues. Filled out from reference TRBV5-1 and TRBJ2-7, the complete variable domain reads KAGVTQTPRYLIKTRGQQVTLSCSPISGHRSVSWYQQTPGQGLQFLFEYFSETQRNKGNFPGRFSGRQFSNSRSEMNVSTLELGDSALYLCASSRAVGTSYEQYFGPGTRLTVT.

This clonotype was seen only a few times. The CDR3 sequence: CASSTGGPPRDEQFF. CDR3 DNA: TGTGCCAGCTCTACAGGCGGGCCACCGCGGGATGAGCAGTTCTTC. The gene calls are TRBV18 and TRBJ2-1; D assignment may be TRBD1 or TRBD2 (5 bases each). The CDR3 runs to 15 residues. The germline gives CDR1 KGHSH, CDR2 LQKENI. The V end was cut by 6 bases, the J end by 8 bases, with 20 bases between.

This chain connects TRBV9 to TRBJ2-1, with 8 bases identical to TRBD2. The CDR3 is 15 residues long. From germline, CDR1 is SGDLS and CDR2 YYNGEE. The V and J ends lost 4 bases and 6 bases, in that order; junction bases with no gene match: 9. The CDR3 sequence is CASSTSPGLGNEQFF. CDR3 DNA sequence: TGTGCCAGCAGCACTTCACCGGGACTAGGCAATGAGCAGTTCTTC.

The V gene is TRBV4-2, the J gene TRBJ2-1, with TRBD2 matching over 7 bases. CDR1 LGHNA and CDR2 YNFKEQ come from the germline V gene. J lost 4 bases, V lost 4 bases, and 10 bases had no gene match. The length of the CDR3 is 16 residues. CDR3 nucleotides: TGTGCCAGCAGCCCGGGGGGAGCCCCCTTTTACAATGAGCAGTTCTTC. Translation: CASSPGGAPFYNEQFF.

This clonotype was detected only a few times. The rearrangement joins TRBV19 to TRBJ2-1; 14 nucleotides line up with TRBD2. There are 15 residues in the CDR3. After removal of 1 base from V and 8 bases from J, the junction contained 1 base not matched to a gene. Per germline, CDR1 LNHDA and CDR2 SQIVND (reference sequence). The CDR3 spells CASSIGTSGRYEQFF. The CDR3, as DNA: TGTGCCAGTAGTATAGGGACTAGCGGGAGGTATGAGCAGTTCTTC.

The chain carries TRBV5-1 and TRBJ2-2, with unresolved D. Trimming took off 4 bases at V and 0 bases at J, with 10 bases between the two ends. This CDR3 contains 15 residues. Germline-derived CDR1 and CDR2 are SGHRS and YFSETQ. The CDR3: CASSPNLANTGELFF. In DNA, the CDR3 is TGCGCCAGCAGCCCCAACCTCGCGAACACCGGGGAGCTGTTTTTT.

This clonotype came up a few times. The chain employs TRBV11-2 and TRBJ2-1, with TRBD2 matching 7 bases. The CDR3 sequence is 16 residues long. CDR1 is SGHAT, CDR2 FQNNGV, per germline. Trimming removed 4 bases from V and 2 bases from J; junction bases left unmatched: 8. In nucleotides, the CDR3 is TGTGCCAGCAGCTCCAGAATTAGCGGGCCCTACAATGAGCAGTTCTTC. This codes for CASSSRISGPYNEQFF.

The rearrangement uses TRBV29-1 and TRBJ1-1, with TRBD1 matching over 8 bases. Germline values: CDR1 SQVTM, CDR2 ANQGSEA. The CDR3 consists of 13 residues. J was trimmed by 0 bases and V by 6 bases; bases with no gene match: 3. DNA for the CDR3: TGCAGCGTGCGACAGGGGTTGAACACTGAAGCTTTCTTT. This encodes CSVRQGLNTEAFF. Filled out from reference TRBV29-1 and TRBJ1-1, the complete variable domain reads SAVISQKPSRDICQRGTSLTIQCQVDSQVTMMFWYRQQPGQSLTLIATANQGSEATYESGFVIDKFPISRPNLTFSTLTVSNMSPEDSSIYLCSVRQGLNTEAFFGQGTRLTVV.

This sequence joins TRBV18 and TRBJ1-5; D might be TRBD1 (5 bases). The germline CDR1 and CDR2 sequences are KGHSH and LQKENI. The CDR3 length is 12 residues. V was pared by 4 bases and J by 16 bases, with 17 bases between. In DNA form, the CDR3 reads TGTGCCAGCTCACAGAGCAGGGATTCCCTACATTTT. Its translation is CASSQSRDSLHF.

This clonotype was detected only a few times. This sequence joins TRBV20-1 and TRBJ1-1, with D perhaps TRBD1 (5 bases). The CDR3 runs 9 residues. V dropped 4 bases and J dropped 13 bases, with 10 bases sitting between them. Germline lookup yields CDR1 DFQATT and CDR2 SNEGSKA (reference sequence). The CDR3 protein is CSATVGGFF. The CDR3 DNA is TGCAGTGCTACTGTGGGGGGTTTCTTT.

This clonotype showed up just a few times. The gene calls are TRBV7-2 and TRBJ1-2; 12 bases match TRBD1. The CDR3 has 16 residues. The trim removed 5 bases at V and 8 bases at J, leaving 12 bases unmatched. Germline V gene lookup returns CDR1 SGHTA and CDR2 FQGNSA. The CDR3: CASSPGQGALNRGYTF. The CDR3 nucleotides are TGTGCCAGCAGCCCGGGACAGGGGGCGTTAAATCGGGGCTACACCTTC.

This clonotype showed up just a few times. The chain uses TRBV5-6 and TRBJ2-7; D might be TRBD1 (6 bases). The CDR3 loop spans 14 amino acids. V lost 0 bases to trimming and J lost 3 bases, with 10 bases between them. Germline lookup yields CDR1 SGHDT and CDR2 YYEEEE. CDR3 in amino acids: CASSLGGLNYEQYV. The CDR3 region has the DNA TGTGCCAGCAGCTTGGGGGGGCTAAACTACGAGCAGTACGTC.

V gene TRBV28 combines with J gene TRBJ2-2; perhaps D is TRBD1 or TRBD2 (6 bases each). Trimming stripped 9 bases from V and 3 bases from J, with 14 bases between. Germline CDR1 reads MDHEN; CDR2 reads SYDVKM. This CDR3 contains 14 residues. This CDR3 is CASRGGTHTGELFF. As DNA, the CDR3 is TGTGCCAGTAGAGGGGGGACGCACACCGGGGAGCTGTTTTTT. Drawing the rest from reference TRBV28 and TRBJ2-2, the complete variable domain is DVKVTQSSRYLVKRTGEKVFLECVQDMDHENMFWYRQDPGLGLRLIYFSYDVKMKEKGDIPEGYSVSREKKERFSLILESASTNQTSMYLCASRGGTHTGELFFGEGSRLTVL.

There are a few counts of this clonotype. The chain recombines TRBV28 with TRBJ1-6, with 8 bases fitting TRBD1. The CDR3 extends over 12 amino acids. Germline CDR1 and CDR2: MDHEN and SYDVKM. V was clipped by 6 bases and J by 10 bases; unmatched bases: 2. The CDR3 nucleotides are TGTGCCAGCAGGACAGGGGTCTCACCCCTCCACTTT. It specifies CASRTGVSPLHF.